The sample holds one count of the clone carrying this T cell receptor beta chain. The CDR3 loop spans 16 amino acids. The V gene end was trimmed by 2 bases and the J gene end by 5 bases; junction bases not matched to a gene: 8. Per germline, CDR1 SGHNT and CDR2 YYREEE (reference sequence). This entry belongs to a study of cytomegalovirus exposure and HLA in healthy donors. Every donor was a healthy person donating bone marrow. Amplification used 60 Vbeta primers and 13 Jbeta primers. Authors' data handling: Roughly 73 million unique TCR beta chains, roughly 11 million of them shared, were counted by a later analysis. Some clones are missing from TCRdb's copy, which holds only in-frame ones; the method was immunoSEQ multiplex PCR. The V and J calls and clone size are taken from that table; D and trimming were inferred from the DNA. The sample lists around 150,000 clones, 70% to 90% occurring once.

The TCR sequence derives from a woman between 40 and 50 years old in good health and CMV-seronegative. Material for sequencing was PBMCs. The V gene is TRBV5-4, the J gene TRBJ2-5, with 11 bases matching TRBD2. The CDR3 DNA reads as TGTGCCAGCAGCTTTGCTAGCGGGAGGTCCGAGGAGACCCAGTACTTC. Translation gives CASSFASGRSEETQYF.